The 28 T cell receptor beta chains given below trace back to one sample, sequenced in a study of T cells in Graves' hyperthyroidism and ophthalmopathy. The investigators amplified TCR beta CDR3 regions from RNA transcripts. First-round RT-PCR of the TCR CDR3 relied on the HTBI primer set. MiXCR, run by TCRdb on the multiplex PCR reads, gives a single entry per CDR3 protein. The sample holds about half a million distinct CDR3 sequences; about 16% are singletons and the top ten take about 31%. The sequencing input was blood. These receptors originate from a woman aged 25 to 39 with Graves' ophthalmopathy.

This clonotype has ten or more counts. This CDR3 reads CASSWGRGLAGANVLTF. CDR3 coding DNA: TGTGCCAGCAGTTGGGGCAGGGGGCTAGCTGGGGCCAACGTCCTGACTTTC. The gene calls are TRBV27 and TRBJ2-6; 8 bases agree with TRBD1. This CDR3 contains 17 residues. V lost 4 bases to trimming and J lost 2 bases; unmatched junction nucleotides: 7. CDR1 and CDR2 (germline): MNHEY, SMNVEV (reference sequence).

The genes are TRBV6-1 and TRBJ2-1; D may be TRBD1 (5 bases). The CDR3 has 15 amino acids. Trimming pared 7 bases from V and 6 bases from J, leaving 19 bases between. The germline V gene encodes CDR1 MNHNS and CDR2 SASEGT. CDR3 nucleotides: TGTGCCAGCACCGACTCCCTAGGGGTGGGCAATGAGCAGTTCTTC. This codes for CASTDSLGVGNEQFF.

The V call is TRBV6-2 or TRBV6-3, the J call TRBJ2-3; 9 bases line up with TRBD2. Germline CDR1 and CDR2: MNHEY and SVGEGT. This CDR3 is built from 12 residues. The V segment lost 8 bases and the J segment 8 bases; nucleotides outside the gene matches: 5. Here the CDR3 DNA reads TGTGCCAGCGGGCGGGAGGGCCTTACGCAGTATTTT. Its translation is CASGREGLTQYF.

This clonotype was observed a handful of times. V usage is TRBV18 and J usage is TRBJ2-7; D is unclear. Germline-derived CDR1 and CDR2 are KGHSH and LQKENI. This CDR3 has 13 residues. Trimming took off 1 base at V and 3 bases at J, with 7 bases between the two ends. The CDR3 here is CASSPQGLYEQYF. The CDR3, as DNA: TGTGCCAGCTCACCACAGGGTCTCTACGAGCAGTACTTC.

Remarks on this clonotype: A much larger clone lies one base from this, so it may be a read error. The chain joins TRBV6-2 or TRBV6-3 to TRBJ1-5; 8 bases are a match to TRBD1. Germline V gene lookup returns CDR1 MNHEY and CDR2 SVGEGT. This CDR3 has 14 residues. The CDR3 nucleotides are TGTGCCAGCAGCTCACCAGGGGGCAATCGGCCCCAGCATTTT. Protein sequence: CASSSPGGNRPQHF.

This clonotype was counted at least ten times. The chain employs TRBV4-3 and TRBJ2-1; 10 bases are a match to TRBD2. Losses at the gene ends were 0 bases for V and 9 bases for J; bases not matched to a gene: 8. There are 16 residues in the CDR3. Germline CDR1 and CDR2: LGHNA and YSLEER. CDR3 nucleotide sequence: TGCGCCAGCAGCCAAGAGGGCAGCGGGAGGGCTGGTGAGCAGTTCTTC. Translation: CASSQEGSGRAGEQFF.

This clonotype has only a few counts. The rearrangement links TRBV11-3 to TRBJ2-1, with D unresolved. The CDR3 length is 12 residues. Between the trimmed V and J ends, which lost 5 bases and 9 bases, there was a span of 11 bases. CDR1 and CDR2 from the germline V gene are SGHNT and YENEEA. In nucleotides, the CDR3 is TGTGCCAGCAGCCTTGGCATGGGTGAGCAGTTCTTC. Translating gives CASSLGMGEQFF. Looking up the rest from reference TRBV11-3 and TRBJ2-1 gives the full variable domain: EAGVVQSPRYKIIEKKQPVAFWCNPISGHNTLYWYLQNLGQGPELLIRYENEEAVDDSQLPKDRFSAERLKGVDSTLKIQPAELGDSAVYLCASSLGMGEQFFGPGTRLTVL.

This clonotype was counted at least ten times. This chain joins TRBV30 and TRBJ2-5; D not certain. V was shortened by 7 bases and J by 0 bases, with 15 bases between the two germline ends. Germline CDR1 GTSNPN, CDR2 SVGIG (reference sequence). The CDR3 contains 14 residues. The CDR3 sequence is CASRRWGNQETQYF. The CDR3 nucleotides are TGTGCCTCCCGCCGATGGGGAAACCAAGAGACCCAGTACTTC.

Note on this clonotype: This may be a read error, as it is one base from a much larger clone. The chain has TRBV30 and TRBJ2-7, with D unclear. Trimming cost V 0 bases and J 7 bases, with 13 bases left between them. The CDR3 consists of 13 residues. Germline V gene data show CDR1 as GTSNPN and CDR2 as SVGIG (reference sequence). The CDR3 coding sequence is TGTGCCTGGAGTGTACAGTTATCCAGTGAGCAGTACTTC. It is translated as CAWSVQLSSEQYF.

Turning to this clonotype: Since a much larger clone is just one base distant, this may be a read error. The CDR3 reads CSALGGQAKLEAFF. CDR3 DNA sequence: TGCAGTGCTTTAGGAGGTCAGGCCAAGCTGGAAGCTTTCTTT. J is TRBJ1-1 and V is TRBV20-1; D call uncertain. CDR1 is DFQATT and CDR2 is SNEGSKA in the germline V gene (reference sequence). There are 14 residues in the CDR3. V lost 5 bases and J 8 bases, leaving 21 bases between the germline ends.

The sample holds many counts of this clonotype. The rearrangement joins TRBV28 to TRBJ1-6; D remains ambiguous. V was cut by 6 bases and J by 14 bases, with 8 bases left in between. The CDR3 consists of 10 residues. Per the germline V gene, CDR1 is MDHEN and CDR2 is SYDVKM. Here the CDR3 DNA reads TGTGCCAGCAGGCGTGGGGCCCTCCACTTT. This codes for CASRRGALHF.

In its sample, this clonotype was seen many times. This rearrangement joins TRBV30 to TRBJ2-2; 8 bases match TRBD1. CDR1 is GTSNPN and CDR2 is SVGIG in the germline V gene (reference sequence). CDR3 length equals 14 residues. The V and J ends lost 0 bases and 8 bases, in that order; junction bases with no gene match: 5. In DNA form, the CDR3 reads TGTGCCTGGAGTGTCAGGGGGCGAGTAGGGGAGCTGTTTTTT. Translated, it gives CAWSVRGRVGELFF.

This clonotype was observed many times. The CDR3 DNA sequence: TGTGCCAGCAGCTCGGGACTAGTGGCGGATACGCAGTATTTT. Its protein is CASSSGLVADTQYF. The J gene is TRBJ2-3, the V gene TRBV7-2; 8 bases match TRBD2. Germline CDR1 is SGHTA and CDR2 is FQGNSA. The CDR3 contains 14 residues. With V trimmed by 4 bases and J by 6 bases, 6 bases remained unmatched.

This clonotype appeared many times. Here the CDR3 DNA reads TGTGCCAGCAGCTTAGGGGGAGGGAGTGGAGTGAACACTGAAGCTTTCTTT. This translates into CASSLGGGSGVNTEAFF. This chain uses TRBV7-9 with TRBJ1-1; D unclear. The CDR3 is made up of 17 amino acids. Germline V lookup: CDR1 SEHNR, CDR2 FQNEAQ (reference sequence). With 1 base removed from V and 0 bases from J, the gap between germline ends came to 15 bases.

This chain connects TRBV14 to TRBJ2-7, with D tentatively TRBD2 (6 bases). V shed 3 bases and J shed 0 bases, with 15 bases lying between them. The germline V gene has CDR1 SGHDN and CDR2 FVKESK. CDR3 size: 16 residues. The CDR3 DNA reads as TGTGCCAGCAGCCAGGAGCCGGGACTTAGCTCCTACGAGCAGTACTTC. Its protein product is CASSQEPGLSSYEQYF.

The V and J genes are TRBV4-1 and TRBJ1-2; D might be TRBD1 (6 bases). Germline CDR1 reads MGHRA; CDR2 reads YSYEKL. The CDR3 loop spans 15 amino acids. The germline V and J ends were trimmed by 2 bases and 7 bases, with 17 bases remaining between them. In DNA, the CDR3 is TGCGCCAGCAGCCAATCCGGGCGACAGGCACTTGGCTACACCTTC. It encodes CASSQSGRQALGYTF.

This clonotype was found many times. V usage is TRBV7-2 and J usage is TRBJ2-3; maybe TRBD2 (5 bases). The CDR3 totals 16 residues. V was trimmed by 5 bases and J by 0 bases, leaving 15 bases between them. Looked up from germline, CDR1 is SGHTA and CDR2 is FQGNSA. The CDR3 here is CASSERRKTSTDTQYF. The CDR3 nucleotides read TGTGCCAGCAGCGAAAGGAGGAAGACTAGCACAGATACGCAGTATTTT.

This clonotype occurred many times. The chain couples TRBV28 to TRBJ1-1; perhaps TRBD1 as D (5 bases). The V end lost 2 bases, the J end lost 4 bases, and 11 bases lay between the germline ends. The CDR3 totals 14 residues. CDR1 and CDR2 from the germline V gene are MDHEN and SYDVKM. CDR3 coding DNA: TGTGCCAGCAGTTTACCCCGGGGCGGCACTGAAGCTTTCTTT. Translated, it gives CASSLPRGGTEAFF.

The table lists this clonotype with many counts. CDR3 in DNA: TGCGCCAGCAGTCGTTATGGACAGGTTGAGCAGTTCTTC. Its translation is CASSRYGQVEQFF. V and J are TRBV4-3 and TRBJ2-1; 7 bases map to TRBD1. The CDR3 length is 13 residues. V was clipped by 6 bases and J by 9 bases; unmatched bases: 8. Germline CDR1 LGHNA, CDR2 YSLEER.

This clonotype was detected many times. The rearrangement joins TRBV28 to TRBJ2-3; 9 bases fit TRBD1. Germline V gives CDR1 MDHEN, CDR2 SYDVKM. V lost 4 bases, J lost 1 base, and 9 bases stayed unmatched. This CDR3 is 17 amino acids long. CDR3 loop: CASSSTGGIGGTDTQYF. The CDR3 DNA follows: TGTGCCAGCAGTTCGACAGGGGGAATCGGGGGCACAGATACGCAGTATTTT.

This clonotype was recorded at least ten times. This chain connects TRBV27 to TRBJ2-7; 11 nucleotides match TRBD1. Trimming took 5 bases from V and 6 from J; bases not matched to a gene: 9. The CDR3 spans 15 residues. Germline-derived CDR1 and CDR2 are MNHEY and SMNVEV (reference sequence). CDR3 sequence (DNA): TGTGCCAGCAGTCAAGGGACAGGGGGTGCTTTCGAGCAGTACTTC. Protein: CASSQGTGGAFEQYF.

This clonotype has at least ten counts. V and J are TRBV28 and TRBJ1-2; the D is unclear. Germline-derived CDR1 and CDR2 are MDHEN and SYDVKM. V lost 6 bases, J lost 1 base, and 6 bases lay in between. The CDR3 contains 12 residues. CDR3 coding DNA: TGTGCCAGCAGATCCAATAACTATGGCTACACCTTC. Protein sequence: CASRSNNYGYTF.

This clonotype was detected only a few times. The chain is built from TRBV4-2 and TRBJ2-2, with D unresolved. V lost 0 bases and J 5 bases, leaving 10 bases between the germline ends. The CDR3 length is 15 residues. Per the germline V gene, CDR1 is LGHNA and CDR2 is YNFKEQ. Here the CDR3 DNA reads TGTGCCAGCAGCCAAGAGCACGTCGGAACCGGGGAGCTGTTTTTT. Protein: CASSQEHVGTGELFF.

This clonotype was seen a handful of times. The CDR3 DNA reads TGTGCCAGCAGCTTAGCGCTGGGAGCGGAGTCCCCAGGCGAGCAGTACTTC. It translates to CASSLALGAESPGEQYF. The chain has TRBV7-9 and TRBJ2-7; D is possibly TRBD2 (5 bases). The CDR3 is 17 residues long. V was cut by 0 bases and J by 6 bases, with 21 bases left in between. Germline V gene sequence: CDR1 SEHNR, CDR2 FQNEAQ (reference sequence).

This clonotype was picked up a small number of times. The chain couples TRBV7-9 to TRBJ2-1, with 7 bases that match TRBD2. J gave up 5 bases and V 5 bases, and 6 bases lay outside the gene matches. Germline loops: CDR1 SEHNR, CDR2 FQNEAQ (reference sequence). The CDR3 contains 14 residues. In DNA, the CDR3 is TGTGCCAGCAGCCTGATAGGGACTAACAATGAGCAGTTCTTC. This encodes CASSLIGTNNEQFF.

Comments on this clonotype: A much more abundant neighbour one base away suggests this may be a read error. V and J are TRBV12-3 or TRBV12-4 and TRBJ2-5, with D perhaps TRBD1 or TRBD2 (6 bases each). Trimming shortened V by 1 base and J by 5 bases, and 14 bases separated the two germline ends. The CDR3 consists of 15 residues. The DNA of the CDR3 is TGTGCCAGCAGTTTAGAGGGGGGAGCTGGTGAGACCCAGTACTTC. Translating it yields CASSLEGGAGETQYF.

This rearrangement joins TRBV24-1 to TRBJ1-4; 7 bases are a match to TRBD1. The CDR3 runs to 19 residues. Germline V gene lookup returns CDR1 KGHDR and CDR2 SFDVKD. The V and J ends lost 4 bases and 5 bases, in that order; junction bases with no gene match: 18. The DNA for the CDR3 is TGTGCCACCAGTGACATTTTCGGGACAGACTCGCGTGAGAATGAAAAACTGTTTTTT. Translation gives CATSDIFGTDSRENEKLFF.

This clonotype was seen more than once but under ten times. J is TRBJ1-1 and V is TRBV19; D is perhaps TRBD1 (6 bases). CDR1 is LNHDA, CDR2 SQIVND, per germline (reference sequence). The CDR3 loop spans 15 amino acids. Trimming cost V 5 bases and J 7 bases, with 20 bases left between them. In DNA form, the CDR3 reads TGTGCCAGTAGTTTGGACAGCGCAAGCGCCCTTGAAGCTTTCTTT. It codes for CASSLDSASALEAFF.